This T cell receptor beta chain was captured by sequencing in a study of blood T cell repertoires in COVID-19. On the study more broadly: PBMCs, B-cell-depleted T cells, or T cells provided the cDNA or gDNA that made up the material.

The CDR3 has 13 residues. The germline V gene encodes CDR1 MNHEY and CDR2 SVGAGI. After removal of 9 bases from V and 1 base from J, the junction contained 3 bases not matched to a gene. In the authors' methods: Scientists estimated how many nucleated cells there were by amplifying reference gene primers. This table comes from immunoSEQ multiplex PCR, and its TCRdb copy is limited to in-frame clones, with some not included. V, J and clone size were drawn from that table, and D and trimming were deduced from the DNA. The table includes more than 150,000 clones, roughly 80% detected once. Material for sequencing was peripheral blood. The chain carries TRBV6-5 and TRBJ2-7; 10 bases are a match to TRBD2. The receptor comes from a man in his 60s with active or convalescent COVID-19. CDR3 DNA: TGTGCCAGTGGACTAGCGGTGTCCTACGAGCAGTACTTC. Residues: CASGLAVSYEQYF.